Shown below are 30 T cell receptor beta chains from a single sample sequenced in a study of patients and donors after allogeneic stem cell transplantation. Each CDR3 protein is one row after TCRdb ran MiXCR on the RT-PCR reads. Among about a million distinct CDR3 sequences listed, roughly 18% were seen once. The sample consisted of blood, either unsorted or a sorted T cell fraction (not recorded which). Receptor source: a human donor who was either an allogeneic HSCT recipient or a stem cell or donor lymphocyte infusion donor (not recorded which). It is not recorded whose cells these are; they may come from a transplant donor.

In its sample, this clonotype was seen a few times. The chain has TRBV15 and TRBJ2-1; no clear D. Germline V gene sequence: CDR1 LNHNV, CDR2 YYDKDF (reference sequence). Trimming removed 3 bases at V and 3 bases at J, with 6 bases between. The CDR3 is 13 residues long. The DNA of the CDR3 is TGTGCCACCAGCAGGACTGTCTACAATGAGCAGTTCTTC. Residues: CATSRTVYNEQFF.

J is TRBJ1-6 and V is TRBV18, with a weak D call TRBD1 (5 bases). The CDR3 has 16 amino acids. V was cut by 3 bases and J by 6 bases, with 15 bases left in between. CDR1 KGHSH and CDR2 LQKENI come from the germline V gene. CDR3 protein: CASSPVRDRFNSPLHF. DNA for the CDR3: TGTGCCAGCTCACCGGTCCGGGACCGATTTAATTCACCCCTCCACTTT.

This clonotype appeared many times. The V call is TRBV12-3 or TRBV12-4, the J call TRBJ2-4, with D hard to call. Trimming pared 1 base from V and 0 bases from J, leaving 7 bases between. This CDR3 has 15 residues. As DNA, the CDR3 is TGTGCCAGCAGTTTAGGGGGTAAAGCCAAAAACATTCAGTACTTC. This gives the protein CASSLGGKAKNIQYF.

The J gene is TRBJ2-3, the V gene TRBV3-1; D is perhaps TRBD2 (7 bases). The germline V gene has CDR1 LGHDT and CDR2 YNNKEL (reference sequence). This CDR3 is 17 amino acids long. V lost 0 bases, J lost 4 bases, and 17 bases lay in between. CDR3 sequence: CASSQEGGVVRADTQYF. The CDR3 region has the DNA TGTGCCAGCAGCCAAGAAGGGGGGGTCGTGCGTGCAGATACGCAGTATTTT.

This clonotype was counted only a few times. The chain uses TRBV7-9 and TRBJ2-3, with TRBD2 matching 7 bases. The CDR3 loop spans 16 amino acids. V dropped 5 bases and J dropped 4; count of bases not matched to a gene: 12. The V gene's germline CDR1 is SEHNR and CDR2 FQNEAQ (reference sequence). CDR3 region: CASSQHSMTSPDTQYF. In nucleotides, the CDR3 is TGTGCCAGCAGCCAACACTCGATGACTAGCCCAGATACGCAGTATTTT.

This clonotype was seen at least ten times. V is TRBV12-3 or TRBV12-4 and J is TRBJ1-2; perhaps TRBD1 as D (5 bases). CDR3 size: 14 residues. Trimming cost V 5 bases and J 0 bases, with 10 bases left between them. The CDR3 DNA reads TGTGCCAGCAGTCGGGACGGAACTAACTATGGCTACACCTTC. Protein product: CASSRDGTNYGYTF.

This clonotype has only a few counts. The chain recombines TRBV5-1 with TRBJ2-1; D gene unclear. Germline CDR1 is SGHRS and CDR2 is YFSETQ. Trimming removed 4 bases from V and 8 bases from J, with 16 bases in between. The CDR3 covers 14 residues. CDR3 nucleotides: TGCGCCAGCAGCCAGCAGATGATCGGTTATGAGCAGTTCTTC. Its translation is CASSQQMIGYEQFF.

The chain carries TRBV7-2 and TRBJ1-2; tentative D call: TRBD1 (5 bases). Between the trimmed V and J ends, which lost 3 bases and 4 bases, there was a span of 12 bases. Germline CDR1 reads SGHTA; CDR2 reads FQGNSA. This CDR3 has 14 residues. DNA of the CDR3: TGTGCCAGCAGCTTTGGGGGTCCGGGCTATGGCTACACCTTC. Its translation: CASSFGGPGYGYTF.

This chain joins TRBV10-3 and TRBJ2-1, with TRBD2 matching over 8 bases. Losses at the gene ends were 10 bases for V and 9 bases for J; bases not matched to a gene: 8. CDR1 is ENHRY and CDR2 is SYGVKD in the germline V gene. This CDR3 spans 12 amino acids. In DNA, the CDR3 is TGTGCCAGCGGACTAGCCCTAGGTGAGCAGTTCTTC. Protein product: CASGLALGEQFF.

The rearrangement uses TRBV2 and TRBJ1-3; D possibly corresponds to TRBD1 (6 bases). There are 15 residues in the CDR3. Germline V CDR1 and CDR2: SNHLY, FYNNEI. Deletions cut 4 bases from V and 4 bases from J, with 14 bases between. The DNA for the CDR3 is TGTGCCAGCAGTGGGGACAACCTAAGAGGAAACACCATATATTTT. This translates into CASSGDNLRGNTIYF.

The table lists this clonotype with a few counts. The chain joins TRBV20-1 to TRBJ1-1; the D is unclear. Per germline, CDR1 DFQATT and CDR2 SNEGSKA (reference sequence). This CDR3 is built from 12 residues. Trimming removed 3 bases at V and 4 bases at J, with 9 bases between. CDR3 bases: TGCAGTGCTAGCTTCCGGGCCACTGAAGCTTTCTTT. This gives the protein CSASFRATEAFF.

The chain uses TRBV7-2 and TRBJ1-2; 7 bases fit TRBD1. This CDR3 contains 15 residues. V lost 5 bases, J lost 1 base, and 7 bases stayed unmatched. CDR1 and CDR2 (germline): SGHTA, FQGNSA. In nucleotides, the CDR3 is TGTGCCAGCAGCCCGGGACAGCTCCGTAACTATGGCTACACCTTC. Encoded protein: CASSPGQLRNYGYTF.

In this sample, this clonotype turned up many times. V and J are TRBV29-1 and TRBJ2-7; 9 bases match TRBD1. Unmatched junction bases numbered 7, after V lost 5 bases and J lost 2 bases. This CDR3 has 14 residues. CDR1 is SQVTM, CDR2 ANQGSEA, per germline. CDR3 sequence (DNA): TGCAGCGTTTCGCGGACAGGGGCCCCCTACGAGCAGTACTTC. Protein: CSVSRTGAPYEQYF.

This clonotype was detected only a few times. The chain links TRBV27 to TRBJ2-7; D gene uncertain. V was pared by 0 bases and J by 4 bases, with 10 bases between. CDR1 and CDR2 from the germline V gene are MNHEY and SMNVEV (reference sequence). This CDR3 has 14 residues. The CDR3 DNA follows: TGTGCCAGCAGTTTATCGTCAGGAAATTACGAGCAGTACTTC. This sequence encodes CASSLSSGNYEQYF.

The J gene is TRBJ2-7, the V gene TRBV6-6; the match to TRBD2 covers 8 bases. After removal of 8 bases from V and 3 bases from J, the junction contained 6 bases not matched to a gene. The germline CDR1 and CDR2 sequences are MNHNY and SVGAGI (reference sequence). There are 13 residues in the CDR3. This chain's CDR3 is CASWRRGVYEQYF. The CDR3 coding sequence is TGTGCCAGCTGGAGGCGGGGGGTCTACGAGCAGTACTTC.

The rearrangement joins TRBV20-1 to TRBJ1-1; no definite D call. The germline gives CDR1 DFQATT, CDR2 SNEGSKA (reference sequence). V gave up 5 bases and J gave up 1 base, with 11 bases separating them. The CDR3 runs to 13 residues. CDR3 DNA sequence: TGCAGTGCTCAGAACGGCCAGAACACTGAAGCTTTCTTT. As protein: CSAQNGQNTEAFF.

This clonotype was counted only a few times. The chain has TRBV7-9 and TRBJ1-3; D might be TRBD1 (5 bases). CDR1 SEHNR and CDR2 FQNEAQ come from the germline V gene (reference sequence). CDR3 length: 14 amino acids. Trimming took 8 bases from V and 0 from J, leaving 11 bases between them. In nucleotides, the CDR3 is TGTGCCAGCGGGTCAGGGTTCTCTGGAAACACCATATATTTT. Protein: CASGSGFSGNTIYF.

The chain is built from TRBV30 and TRBJ1-1; 10 bases are shared with TRBD1. V gave up 5 bases and J gave up 7 bases; unmatched junction bases: 4. Germline V CDR1 and CDR2: GTSNPN, SVGIG (reference sequence). CDR3 length: 12 residues. The CDR3 is CAWGTGAIEAFF. As DNA, the CDR3 is TGTGCCTGGGGGACAGGGGCGATTGAAGCTTTCTTT.

This clonotype was recorded a few times. The rearrangement joins TRBV12-3 or TRBV12-4 to TRBJ1-5; a weak D match, TRBD1 (6 bases). The CDR3 sequence is 14 residues long. The V end was cut by 4 bases, the J end by 5 bases, with 12 bases between. CDR3 sequence: CASSWAGGHQPQHF. CDR3 bases: TGTGCCAGCAGTTGGGCGGGGGGGCATCAGCCCCAGCATTTT.

In this sample, this clonotype turned up a few times. The chain is built from TRBV6-2 or TRBV6-3 and TRBJ2-2, with D tentatively TRBD1 (5 bases). V shed 2 bases and J shed 6 bases, with 13 bases lying between them. The germline CDR1 and CDR2 sequences are MNHEY and SVGEGT. The CDR3 has 15 amino acids. The CDR3 DNA is TGTGCCAGCAGTTACCGGCAGGGATTGGCCGGGGAGCTGTTTTTT. Translation gives CASSYRQGLAGELFF.

The chain combines TRBV7-2 with TRBJ2-1; D perhaps matches TRBD1 (6 bases). The CDR3 covers 13 residues. The germline V gene encodes CDR1 SGHTA and CDR2 FQGNSA. V shed 5 bases and J shed 12 bases, with 17 bases lying between them. The DNA for the CDR3 is TGTGCCAGCAGCGTTTCAACCGGGACACCGCAGTTCTTC. Translation: CASSVSTGTPQFF.

The CDR3 nucleotides read TGCGCCAGCAGCTTGAATGTTGGCGGTACTAGCGGGACTAAGGAGCAGTTCTTC. Protein: CASSLNVGGTSGTKEQFF. This sequence joins TRBV5-1 and TRBJ2-1; TRBD2 agrees at 10 bases. Per the germline V gene, CDR1 is SGHRS and CDR2 is YFSETQ. V lost 1 base, J lost 10 bases, and 17 bases stayed unmatched. The CDR3 covers 18 residues.

There are many counts of this clonotype. V is TRBV5-1 and J is TRBJ2-3; D unclear. Trimming stripped 0 bases from V and 3 bases from J, with 8 bases between. The CDR3 contains 14 residues. In germline, CDR1 is SGHRS, CDR2 YFSETQ. CDR3 in amino acids: CASSLGQRTDTQYF. DNA for the CDR3: TGCGCCAGCAGCTTGGGTCAGAGAACAGATACGCAGTATTTT.

This chain connects TRBV12-3 or TRBV12-4 to TRBJ2-3; 8 bases fit TRBD1. J was trimmed by 0 bases and V by 5 bases; bases with no gene match: 13. The CDR3 extends over 18 amino acids. The CDR3 sequence: CASSPRTGLLSSTDTQYF. In nucleotides, the CDR3 is TGTGCCAGCAGTCCTCGGACAGGGCTCCTATCTAGCACAGATACGCAGTATTTT.

The rearrangement joins TRBV3-1 to TRBJ2-1; either TRBD1 or TRBD2 may fit D (5 bases each). Germline CDR1 is LGHDT and CDR2 is YNNKEL (reference sequence). V lost 4 bases and J lost 4, with 14 bases in between. This CDR3 is 15 amino acids long. CDR3 loop: CASSRPGRSYNEQFF. CDR3 sequence (DNA): TGTGCCAGCAGCCGTCCGGGACGATCTTACAATGAGCAGTTCTTC.

This chain uses TRBV7-9 with TRBJ2-5; the match to TRBD1 covers 11 bases. Per the germline V gene, CDR1 is SEHNR and CDR2 is FQNEAQ (reference sequence). The CDR3 covers 16 residues. After removal of 6 bases from V and 4 bases from J, the junction contained 10 bases not matched to a gene. In DNA, the CDR3 is TGTGCCAGCAGTCGCGCCCTGGACAGGGGGCGAGAGACCCAGTACTTC. Translation gives CASSRALDRGRETQYF.

This clonotype appeared many times. This chain joins TRBV4-2 and TRBJ1-1, with a possible D match to TRBD1 (5 bases). V dropped 4 bases and J dropped 5 bases, with 14 bases sitting between them. The CDR3 runs to 14 residues. Germline V gene data show CDR1 as LGHNA and CDR2 as YNFKEQ. CDR3 loop: CASSPREGKTEAFF. CDR3 coding DNA: TGTGCCAGCAGCCCCCGGGAGGGGAAGACTGAAGCTTTCTTT.

This chain uses TRBV11-3 with TRBJ2-7; D uncertain. V was trimmed by 5 bases and J by 4 bases, leaving 12 bases between them. The germline CDR1 and CDR2 sequences are SGHNT and YENEEA. The CDR3 loop spans 13 amino acids. The CDR3 nucleotides are TGTGCCAGCAGCCCACTGGACGATTACGAGCAGTACTTC. This sequence encodes CASSPLDDYEQYF.

This clonotype was seen only a few times. The chain recombines TRBV6-2 or TRBV6-3 with TRBJ2-7; no clear D gene. V was clipped by 7 bases and J by 5 bases, with 15 bases between them. CDR1 MNHEY and CDR2 SVGEGT come from the germline V gene. The CDR3 has 13 residues. The CDR3 nucleotides read TGTGCCAGCACACAGCGTCTCTTTGACGAGCAGTACTTC. This translates into CASTQRLFDEQYF.

This clonotype was seen a single time. This chain connects TRBV20-1 to TRBJ2-1; TRBD2 matches at 9 bases. This CDR3 comprises 13 residues. Trimming removed 3 bases from V and 6 bases from J; junction bases left unmatched: 3. Germline CDR1 DFQATT, CDR2 SNEGSKA (reference sequence). The CDR3 spells CSASGTSSNEQFF. CDR3 DNA sequence: TGCAGTGCTAGTGGGACTAGCTCCAATGAGCAGTTCTTC.